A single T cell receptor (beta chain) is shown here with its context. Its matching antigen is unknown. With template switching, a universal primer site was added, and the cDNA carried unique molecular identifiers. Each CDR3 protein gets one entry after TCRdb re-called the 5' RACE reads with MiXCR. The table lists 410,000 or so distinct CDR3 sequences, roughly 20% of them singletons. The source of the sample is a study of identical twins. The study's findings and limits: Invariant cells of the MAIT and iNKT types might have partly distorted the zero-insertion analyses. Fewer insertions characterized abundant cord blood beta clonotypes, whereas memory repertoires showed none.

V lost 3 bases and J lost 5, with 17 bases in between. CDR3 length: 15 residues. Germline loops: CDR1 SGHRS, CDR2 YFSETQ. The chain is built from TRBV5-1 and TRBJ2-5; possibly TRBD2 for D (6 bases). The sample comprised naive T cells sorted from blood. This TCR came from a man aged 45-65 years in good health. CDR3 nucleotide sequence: TGCGCCAGCAGCTCGGGCCGGGGGTTCGCGGAGACCCAGTACTTC. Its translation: CASSSGRGFAETQYF.